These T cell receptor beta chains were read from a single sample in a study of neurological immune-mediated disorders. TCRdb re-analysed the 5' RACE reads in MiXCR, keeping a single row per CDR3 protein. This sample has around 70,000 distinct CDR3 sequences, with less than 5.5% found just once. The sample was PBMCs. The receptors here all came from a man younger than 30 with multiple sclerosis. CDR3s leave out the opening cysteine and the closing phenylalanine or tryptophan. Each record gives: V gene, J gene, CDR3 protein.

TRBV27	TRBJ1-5	ASSWGYESNQPQH
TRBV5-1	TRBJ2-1	ASSLRLAGEGDEQF
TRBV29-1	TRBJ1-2	SVVQGADGYT
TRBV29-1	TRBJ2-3	SVGTGDSTDTQY
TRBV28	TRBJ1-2	ATEALRRLGYT
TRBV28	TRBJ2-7	ASSPGVLSYEQY
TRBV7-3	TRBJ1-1	ASSPWGGTEAF
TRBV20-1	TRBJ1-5	SAIETRNQPQH
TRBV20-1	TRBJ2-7	SARVGRAGNEQY
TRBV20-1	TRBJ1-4	SASHRTADLRKLF
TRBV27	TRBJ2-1	ASSSLSGSSYNEQF
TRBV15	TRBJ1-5	ATSRDSGPHEPQN
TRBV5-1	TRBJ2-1	ASSLKGWDNEQF
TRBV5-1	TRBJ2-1	ASSWGLEGDEQF
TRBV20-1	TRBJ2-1	SGKRGQYNEQF
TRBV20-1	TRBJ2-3	SARVGGASTDTQY
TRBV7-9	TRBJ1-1	ASSSQGNTEAF
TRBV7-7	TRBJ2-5	ASSLGLSGSETQY
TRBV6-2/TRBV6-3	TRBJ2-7	ASRTDYEQY
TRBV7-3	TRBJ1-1	ASKIGAPEGGATEAF
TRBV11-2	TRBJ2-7	ASSLLAGTYEQY
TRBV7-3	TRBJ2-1	ASRVGGGTYNEQF
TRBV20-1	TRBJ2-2	SAREGSGANTGELF
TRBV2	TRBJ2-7	ASSEETGVGEQY
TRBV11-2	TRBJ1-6	ASSLEGGSNSPLH
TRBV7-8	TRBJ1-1	ASSLARFGNSGAF
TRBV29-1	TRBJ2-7	SGLSWAPGYEQY
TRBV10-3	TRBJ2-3	AIRGASTDTQY
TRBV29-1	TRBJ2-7	SVDDGLQGYEQY
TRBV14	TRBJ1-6	ASSHERLSPLH
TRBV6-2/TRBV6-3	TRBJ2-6	ASSYTGGSGANVLT
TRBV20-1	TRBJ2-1	SADSGTRSDEQF
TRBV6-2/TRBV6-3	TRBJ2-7	ASAGARYYEQY
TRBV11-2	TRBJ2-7	ASSLRGGPSYEQY
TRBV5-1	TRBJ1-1	ASSLVDQNTEAF
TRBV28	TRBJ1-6	ASSDSYNSPLH